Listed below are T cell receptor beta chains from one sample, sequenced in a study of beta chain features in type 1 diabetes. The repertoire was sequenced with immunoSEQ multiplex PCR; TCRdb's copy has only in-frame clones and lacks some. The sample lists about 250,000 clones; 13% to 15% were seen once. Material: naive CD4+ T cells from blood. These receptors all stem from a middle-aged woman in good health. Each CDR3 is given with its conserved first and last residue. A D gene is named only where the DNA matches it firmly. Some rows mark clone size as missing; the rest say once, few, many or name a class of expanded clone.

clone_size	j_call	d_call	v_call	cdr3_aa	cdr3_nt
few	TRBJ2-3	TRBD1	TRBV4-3	CASSQPTGGPDTQYF	TGCGCCAGCAGCCAACCGACAGGGGGCCCAGATACGCAGTATTTT
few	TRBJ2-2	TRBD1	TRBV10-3	CACGGGQGGTGELFF	TGTGCCTGCGGTGGGGGACAGGGAGGCACCGGGGAGCTGTTTTTT
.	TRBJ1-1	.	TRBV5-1	CASSLGPGGGTEAFF	TGCGCCAGCAGCCTAGGTCCGGGAGGGGGCACTGAAGCTTTCTTT
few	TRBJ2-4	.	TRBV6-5	CASSSPTGMADIQYF	TGTGCCAGCAGTTCCCCAACAGGGATGGCGGACATTCAGTACTTC
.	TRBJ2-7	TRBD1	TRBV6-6	CASRTGTGLYEQYF	TGTGCCAGCCGAACCGGGACAGGGTTGTACGAGCAGTACTTC
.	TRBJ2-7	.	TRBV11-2	CASSRRDSRDEQYF	TGTGCCAGCAGCCGACGGGACTCCCGGGACGAGCAGTACTTC
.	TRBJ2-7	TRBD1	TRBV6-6	CASRPGQGGYEQYF	TGTGCCAGCAGGCCGGGACAGGGGGGCTACGAGCAGTACTTC
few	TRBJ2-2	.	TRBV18	CASSPRRGLRELFF	TGTGCCAGCTCACCAAGGAGGGGCCTCCGGGAGCTGTTTTTT
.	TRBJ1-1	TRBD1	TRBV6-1	CASSEYRGGFSEAFF	TGTGCCAGCAGTGAATACAGGGGGGGATTCTCCGAAGCTTTCTTT
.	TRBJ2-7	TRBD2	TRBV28	CASGEGTELYEQYF	TGTGCCAGCGGGGAGGGGACCGAATTATACGAGCAGTACTTC
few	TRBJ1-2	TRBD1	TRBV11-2	CASSSVRGRDRAHGYTF	TGTGCCAGCAGCTCCGTTAGGGGTCGGGACAGGGCACATGGCTACACCTTC
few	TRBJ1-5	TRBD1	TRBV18	CASSPGQGGNQPQHF	TGTGCCAGCTCACCCGGACAGGGAGGCAATCAGCCCCAGCATTTT
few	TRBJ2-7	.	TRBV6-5	CASSSPIVSYEQYF	TGTGCCAGCAGTTCCCCCATAGTGAGCTACGAGCAGTACTTC
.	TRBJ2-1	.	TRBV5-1	CASSLGGTTGGEQFF	TGCGCCAGCAGCTTGGGGGGGACAACCGGAGGCGAGCAGTTCTTC
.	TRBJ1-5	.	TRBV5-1	CASSRGAGADQPQHF	TGCGCCAGCAGCCGGGGGGCAGGGGCGGATCAGCCCCAGCATTTT
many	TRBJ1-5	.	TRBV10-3	CAIREVGQPQHF	TGTGCCATCAGGGAGGTCGGTCAGCCCCAGCATTTT
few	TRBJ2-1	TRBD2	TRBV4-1	CASSQGLAGVAEQFF	TGCGCCAGCAGCCAAGGACTAGCGGGGGTGGCTGAGCAGTTCTTC
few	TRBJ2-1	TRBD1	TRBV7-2	CASSAGTGSYNEQFF	TGTGCCAGCAGCGCAGGGACAGGGAGCTACAATGAGCAGTTCTTC
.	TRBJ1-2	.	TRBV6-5	CASSYSVGGPYGYTF	TGTGCCAGCAGTTACTCCGTTGGAGGACCTTATGGCTACACCTTC
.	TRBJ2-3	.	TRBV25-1	CASSEYPGSSTDTQYF	TGTGCCAGCAGTGAATACCCCGGTTCTAGCACAGATACGCAGTATTTT
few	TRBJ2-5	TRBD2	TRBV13	CASSRRLAGGLETQYF	TGTGCCAGCAGCCGCCGACTGGCGGGGGGGCTGGAGACCCAGTACTTC
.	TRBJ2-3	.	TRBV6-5	CASSYVGSADTQYF	TGTGCCAGCAGTTACGTTGGTAGTGCAGATACGCAGTATTTT
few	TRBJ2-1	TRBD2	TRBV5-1	CASSASGSYNEQFF	TGCGCCAGCAGTGCTAGCGGGTCCTACAATGAGCAGTTCTTC
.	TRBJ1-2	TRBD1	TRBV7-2	CASSSGTGDYGYTF	TGTGCCAGCAGCAGCGGGACAGGGGACTATGGCTACACCTTC
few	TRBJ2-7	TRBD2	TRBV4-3	CASSHWGTSGDYEQYF	TGCGCCAGCAGCCACTGGGGGACTAGCGGAGACTACGAGCAGTACTTC
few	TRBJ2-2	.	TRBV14	CASSQRLVTGELFF	TGTGCCAGCAGCCAACGGTTGGTCACCGGGGAGCTGTTTTTT
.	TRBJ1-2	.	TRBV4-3	CASSRVERGAYGYTF	TGCGCCAGCAGCCGGGTCGAGCGGGGGGCCTATGGCTACACCTTC
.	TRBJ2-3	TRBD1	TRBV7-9	CASSPSGQSTDTQYF	TGTGCCAGCAGCCCATCGGGACAGAGCACAGATACGCAGTATTTT
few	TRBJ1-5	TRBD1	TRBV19	CASSQQGGNNQPQHF	TGTGCCAGTAGTCAACAGGGGGGGAACAATCAGCCCCAGCATTTT
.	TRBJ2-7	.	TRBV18	CASSPTSTGPHEQYF	TGTGCCAGCTCCCCCACCTCTACAGGGCCCCACGAGCAGTACTTC
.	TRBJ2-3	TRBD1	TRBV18	CASSPGTGLGTDTQYF	TGTGCCAGCTCACCTGGGACAGGGCTAGGCACAGATACGCAGTATTTT
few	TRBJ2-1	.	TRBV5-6	CASSPIGVADTYNEQFF	TGTGCCAGCAGCCCCATAGGGGTAGCGGATACCTACAATGAGCAGTTCTTC
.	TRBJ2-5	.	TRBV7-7	CASSLLSQETQYF	TGTGCCAGCAGCTTACTCAGCCAAGAGACCCAGTACTTC
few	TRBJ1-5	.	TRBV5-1	CASSPTGPNNQPQHF	TGCGCCAGCAGCCCTACAGGGCCCAACAATCAGCCCCAGCATTTT
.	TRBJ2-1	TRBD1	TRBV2	CASSEYDRGSGEQFF	TGTGCCAGCAGTGAATATGACAGGGGAAGTGGTGAGCAGTTCTTC
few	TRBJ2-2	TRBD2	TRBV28	CASSSSGGFGGELFF	TGTGCCAGCAGTTCTAGCGGGGGGTTTGGCGGGGAGCTGTTTTTT
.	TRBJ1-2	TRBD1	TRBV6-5	CASKQLGTGDGYTF	TGTGCCAGCAAACAATTAGGGACAGGGGATGGCTACACCTTC
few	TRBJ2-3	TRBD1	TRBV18	CASSPQQGGTDTQYF	TGTGCCAGCTCACCACAACAGGGGGGCACAGATACGCAGTATTTT
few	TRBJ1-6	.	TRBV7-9	CASSFRTGNSPLHF	TGTGCCAGCAGCTTCCGGACGGGGAATTCACCCCTCCACTTT
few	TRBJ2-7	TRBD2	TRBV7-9	CASSSGLAGYEQYF	TGTGCCAGCAGCTCCGGACTAGCGGGATACGAGCAGTACTTC
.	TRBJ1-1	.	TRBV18	CASSPPLQLVNTEAFF	TGTGCCAGCTCACCACCCCTCCAACTAGTAAACACTGAAGCTTTCTTT
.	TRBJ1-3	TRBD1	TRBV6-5	CASSYGTERNTIYF	TGTGCCAGCAGCTATGGGACAGAAAGAAACACCATATATTTT
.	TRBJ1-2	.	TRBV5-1	CASSSDSAYGYTF	TGCGCCAGCAGCAGCGACAGCGCGTATGGCTACACCTTC
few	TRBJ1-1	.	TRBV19	CASSITPPWTENTEAFF	TGTGCCAGTAGTATCACCCCCCCTTGGACAGAGAACACTGAAGCTTTCTTT
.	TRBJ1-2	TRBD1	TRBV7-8	CASSLVPGQGFPGYTF	TGTGCCAGCAGCTTAGTGCCGGGACAGGGGTTCCCTGGCTACACCTTC
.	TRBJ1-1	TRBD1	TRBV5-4	CASSFLTGAAEAFF	TGTGCCAGCAGCTTCCTGACAGGGGCGGCTGAAGCTTTCTTT
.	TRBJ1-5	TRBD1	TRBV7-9	CASARGEYQPQHF	TGTGCCAGCGCCAGGGGGGAATATCAGCCCCAGCATTTT
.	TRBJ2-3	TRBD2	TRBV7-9	CASSPGLAVADTQYF	TGTGCCAGCAGCCCCGGACTAGCGGTGGCAGATACGCAGTATTTT